Below are 12 T cell receptor beta chains sequenced from a single sample in a study of blood T cell repertoires in COVID-19. The assay was immunoSEQ multiplex PCR, and TCRdb's table has in-frame clones only and misses some. The sample holds around 90,000 clones, around 92% seen once. The sequenced sample was peripheral blood. These receptors all stem from a woman aged 60-75 years with active COVID-19.

The J gene is TRBJ1-4, the V gene TRBV6-5; perhaps TRBD1 as D (6 bases). CDR3 length: 16 residues. CDR1 and CDR2 (germline): MNHEY, SVGAGI. Between the trimmed V and J ends, which lost 2 bases and 3 bases, there was a span of 13 bases. In nucleotides, the CDR3 is TGTGCCAGCAGTTACGGGTCCGGGGGGCCTAATGAAAAACTGTTTTTT. Protein: CASSYGSGGPNEKLFF.

The chain is built from TRBV5-6 and TRBJ1-6; D is ambiguous. Per the germline V gene, CDR1 is SGHDT and CDR2 is YYEEEE. This CDR3 comprises 14 residues. Trimming pared 4 bases from V and 11 bases from J, leaving 16 bases between. As DNA, the CDR3 is TGTGCCAGCAGCGCGACATGGGGAGCGGCACCCCTCCACTTT. This codes for CASSATWGAAPLHF.

The chain combines TRBV6-5 with TRBJ2-7; 11 bases are a match to TRBD2. The CDR3 runs 14 residues. The ends lost 7 bases at V and 2 bases at J; junction bases unmatched: 4. Germline CDR1 MNHEY, CDR2 SVGAGI. The CDR3 coding sequence is TGTGCCAGCACTCCGACTAGCGGGACCTACGAGCAGTACTTC. Translation: CASTPTSGTYEQYF.

The V call is TRBV9, the J call TRBJ1-2; 10 bases agree with TRBD1. This CDR3 has 15 residues. Germline CDR1 is SGDLS and CDR2 is YYNGEE. The V segment lost 4 bases and the J segment 0 bases; nucleotides outside the gene matches: 3. CDR3 in DNA: TGTGCCAGCAGCCGAGGGACAGGGGCTAACTATGGCTACACCTTC. It codes for CASSRGTGANYGYTF.

The chain combines TRBV28 with TRBJ1-2, with TRBD1 matching over 7 bases. The CDR3 has 13 residues. Per the germline V gene, CDR1 is MDHEN and CDR2 is SYDVKM. The DNA for the CDR3 is TGTGTAGTCCTTCCGCCGACAGGGAGTGGCTACACCTTC. It yields the protein CVVLPPTGSGYTF.

The chain has TRBV18 and TRBJ2-7; D perhaps matches TRBD1 (6 bases). The CDR3 runs 15 residues. The germline CDR1 and CDR2 sequences are KGHSH and LQKENI. V lost 6 bases and J lost 0, with 15 bases in between. CDR3 region: CASSTGTVSSYEQYF. CDR3 sequence (DNA): TGTGCCAGCTCTACAGGGACGGTCAGCTCCTACGAGCAGTACTTC.

The J gene is TRBJ1-6, the V gene TRBV9, with 7 bases that match TRBD1. The trim removed 4 bases at V and 8 bases at J, leaving 9 bases unmatched. This CDR3 contains 15 residues. Germline CDR1 SGDLS, CDR2 YYNGEE. DNA for the CDR3: TGTGCCAGCAGCACCCGAGAGGGGGCGGATTCACCCCTCCACTTT. Protein product: CASSTREGADSPLHF.

This rearrangement joins TRBV29-1 to TRBJ1-1, with 9 bases that match TRBD1. There are 13 residues in the CDR3. The germline V gene encodes CDR1 SQVTM and CDR2 ANQGSEA. With 6 bases clipped from V and 5 bases from J, the junction kept 7 bases outside the gene matches. The DNA of the CDR3 is TGCAGCGTGGGAACAGGGGGCTGGACTGAAGCTTTCTTT. This sequence encodes CSVGTGGWTEAFF.

A word on this clone: Additional DNA sequences in this sample encode the identical CDR3. V usage is TRBV7-2 and J usage is TRBJ1-3; D unclear. Trimming took 1 base from V and 0 from J, leaving 4 bases between them. Germline V gene lookup returns CDR1 SGHTA and CDR2 FQGNSA. The CDR3 spans 14 residues. The CDR3 loop is CASSLGSSGNTIYF. The CDR3 coding sequence is TGTGCCAGCAGCTTAGGGAGCTCTGGAAACACCATATATTTT.

The chain has TRBV5-1 and TRBJ2-2; perhaps TRBD1 as D (5 bases). The CDR3 is 14 residues long. Germline assignment: CDR1 SGHRS and CDR2 YFSETQ. V was trimmed by 0 bases and J by 7 bases, leaving 10 bases between them. In DNA form, the CDR3 reads TGCGCCAGCAGCTTGGCGACAGAGAACGGGGAGCTGTTTTTT. Amino acids: CASSLATENGELFF.

The chain links TRBV19 to TRBJ1-6, with 12 bases that match TRBD1. Germline trimming cut 2 bases from V and 8 bases from J; bases unmatched to any gene: 7. CDR1 is LNHDA, CDR2 SQIVND, per germline (reference sequence). The CDR3 extends over 17 amino acids. The CDR3 nucleotides read TGTGCCAGTAGTATATTACCGGGACAGGGGGCGGATTCACCCCTCCACTTT. Its protein product is CASSILPGQGADSPLHF.

Concerning this clone: Because the CDR3 is missing its conserved closing phenylalanine or tryptophan, this is likely a read error. It is unclear where the CDR3 begins or ends on the DNA, so no DNA is shown, and the CDR3 is as TCRdb lists it. The rearrangement joins TRBV6-5 to TRBJ1-4; the D call of TRBD1 is as the table states it, not checked on the DNA. Both ends counted, the CDR3 spans 11 residues. Per germline, CDR1 MNHEY and CDR2 SVGAGI. CDR3 sequence: CASSFLRQGGI.